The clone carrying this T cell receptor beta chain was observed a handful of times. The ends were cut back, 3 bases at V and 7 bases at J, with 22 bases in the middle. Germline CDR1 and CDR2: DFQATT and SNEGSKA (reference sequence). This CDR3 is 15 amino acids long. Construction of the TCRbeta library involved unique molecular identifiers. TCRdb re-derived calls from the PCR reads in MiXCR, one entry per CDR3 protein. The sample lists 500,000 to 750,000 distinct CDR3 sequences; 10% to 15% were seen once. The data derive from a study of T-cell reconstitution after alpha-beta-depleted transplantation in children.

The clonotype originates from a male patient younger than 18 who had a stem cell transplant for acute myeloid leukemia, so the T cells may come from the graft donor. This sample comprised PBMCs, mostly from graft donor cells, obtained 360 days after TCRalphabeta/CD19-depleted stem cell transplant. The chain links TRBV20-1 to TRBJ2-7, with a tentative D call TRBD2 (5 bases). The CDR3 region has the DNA TGCAGTGCTAGGACCGGGGAAAGGCTCCCTTTGGAGCAGTACTTC. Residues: CSARTGERLPLEQYF.